This T cell receptor beta chain was captured by sequencing in a study of PD-1 blockade in classical Hodgkin lymphoma. The CDR3 length is 14 residues. The V end was cut by 6 bases, the J end by 6 bases, with 17 bases between. Germline CDR1 and CDR2: MNHEY and SMNVEV (reference sequence). TCRdb keeps only in-frame clones here, not all; method: immunoSEQ multiplex PCR. The sample includes approximately 96,000 clones, about 93% of them seen just once. Stated time point: cycle 4 day 1 (C4D1), after 6 weeks of nivolumab. The patients all showed relapse after autologous stem cell transplantation, while their brentuximab vedotin exposure varied. Study results and limitations: Still unresolved is the cause of the repertoire differences, which may be disease activity or prior therapy. It was among complete responders that baseline diversity resembled that of newly diagnosed patients.

With regard to this clone: What it binds is not known.

V gene TRBV27 combines with J gene TRBJ1-1; possibly TRBD1 for D (6 bases). The specimen was peripheral blood mononuclear cells (PBMCs), collected before the fourth cycle of nivolumab. This receptor was obtained from a human donor with classical Hodgkin lymphoma. The CDR3 spells CASSSGTRSSEAFF. Here the CDR3 DNA reads TGTGCCAGCAGCTCCGGGACACGAAGTTCTGAAGCTTTCTTT.